This T cell receptor beta chain came from a study of breast tumors, draining lymph nodes, adjacent tissues. This clonotype was counted between two and nine times. Its antigen is unknown. Notes on the study in general: That most tumor T cells come from lymph nodes remained unproven.

In TCRdb, the multiplex PCR reads were re-called with MiXCR into one record per CDR3 protein. The sample has approximately 13,000 distinct CDR3 sequences; about 70% are singletons. The sequenced sample was tumor-adjacent breast tissue. The TCR originated in a female donor with breast cancer. Some clones in this sample may be carry-over from other donors' samples.

In DNA, the CDR3 is TGCAGTGCTAGAGACCGGGACTATCACTCCTACGAGCAGTACTTC. Its protein is CSARDRDYHSYEQYF. The V call is TRBV20-1, the J call TRBJ2-7; 7 bases line up with TRBD2. CDR3 length equals 15 residues. The germline gives CDR1 DFQATT, CDR2 SNEGSKA (reference sequence). Unmatched junction bases numbered 5, after V lost 0 bases and J lost 0 bases.